The 19 T cell receptor beta chains below all came from one sample that was sequenced in a study of T cell responses to AZD1222 COVID-19 vaccine. Only in-frame clones appear in the TCRdb table, and some are missing; sequencing was by immunoSEQ multiplex PCR. The sample lists about 170,000 clones, around 88% seen once, with 1.1% in the top ten. This sample comprised peripheral blood, obtained 28 days after the second AZD1222 dose. Receptor source: an adult who received the AZD1222 COVID-19 vaccine.

Only one count was recorded for this clone. The chain carries TRBV24-1 and TRBJ2-3, with D tentatively TRBD2 (6 bases). This CDR3 is 15 amino acids long. Germline V gene data show CDR1 as KGHDR and CDR2 as SFDVKD. V shed 3 bases and J shed 7 bases, with 16 bases lying between them. CDR3 residues: CATSDGEESGNTQYF. The CDR3 DNA is TGTGCCACCAGTGATGGGGAGGAGTCGGGGAATACGCAGTATTTT.

The chain uses TRBV27 and TRBJ2-2; D gene unclear. V lost 7 bases and J 4 bases, leaving 19 bases between the germline ends. The germline gives CDR1 MNHEY, CDR2 SMNVEV (reference sequence). The CDR3 length is 16 residues. CDR3 DNA: TGTGCCAGCACCTCCGGGTGGGGTCGCAGCACCGGGGAGCTGTTTTTT. This encodes CASTSGWGRSTGELFF.

The chain has TRBV5-1 and TRBJ2-3; the match to TRBD2 covers 11 bases. With V trimmed by 1 base and J by 6 bases, 16 bases remained unmatched. The V gene's germline CDR1 is SGHRS and CDR2 YFSETQ. The CDR3 covers 19 residues. The CDR3 reads CASSLRSTQLAGARDTQYF. The CDR3 nucleotides are TGCGCCAGCAGCTTGCGGTCAACCCAACTAGCGGGGGCCAGGGATACGCAGTATTTT.

The gene calls are TRBV7-9 and TRBJ1-4, with 7 bases matching TRBD1. CDR3 length: 15 amino acids. V shed 5 bases, J shed 2 bases, and the junction held 5 bases outside the gene matches. The germline V gene encodes CDR1 SEHNR and CDR2 FQNEAQ (reference sequence). The chain's CDR3 is CASSVRGPTNEKLFF. The CDR3, as DNA: TGTGCCAGCAGCGTTAGGGGGCCCACTAATGAAAAACTGTTTTTT.

This chain uses TRBV6-1 with TRBJ2-3; 10 bases map to TRBD2. V dropped 1 base and J dropped 4; count of bases not matched to a gene: 2. The CDR3 extends over 15 amino acids. Looked up from germline, CDR1 is MNHNS and CDR2 is SASEGT. CDR3 sequence reads: CASSEVTSGADTQYF. CDR3 coding DNA: TGTGCCAGCAGTGAAGTTACTAGCGGGGCAGATACGCAGTATTTT.

The V call is TRBV27, the J call TRBJ2-3; D ambiguous. From germline, CDR1 is MNHEY and CDR2 SMNVEV (reference sequence). V was cut by 2 bases and J by 3 bases, with 9 bases left in between. The CDR3 consists of 14 residues. The DNA for the CDR3 is TGTGCCAGCAGTTTACGTGCCTCTACAGATACGCAGTATTTT. This sequence encodes CASSLRASTDTQYF.

The rearrangement joins TRBV3-1 (or the pseudogene TRBV3-2) to TRBJ1-4; the D is unclear. The germline V gene has CDR1 LGHDT and CDR2 YNNKEL (reference sequence). The CDR3 runs to 15 residues. The germline V and J ends were trimmed by 1 base and 5 bases, with 11 bases remaining between them. CDR3 protein: CASSQVRRPNEKLFF. DNA for the CDR3: TGTGCCAGCAGCCAAGTCCGGAGGCCGAATGAAAAACTGTTTTTT.

The V call is TRBV5-1, the J call TRBJ1-1, with TRBD1 identical over 8 bases. This CDR3 is 16 amino acids long. Germline lookup yields CDR1 SGHRS and CDR2 YFSETQ. Trimming cost V 2 bases and J 0 bases; bases outside gene matches: 6. For the CDR3, the DNA is TGCGCCAGCAGCTTAACCGGGACAGGCCTGAACACTGAAGCTTTCTTT. Its protein is CASSLTGTGLNTEAFF. The full variable domain, completed using reference TRBV5-1 and TRBJ1-1, is KAGVTQTPRYLIKTRGQQVTLSCSPISGHRSVSWYQQTPGQGLQFLFEYFSETQRNKGNFPGRFSGRQFSNSRSEMNVSTLELGDSALYLCASSLTGTGLNTEAFFGQGTRLTVV.

CDR3 in DNA: TGTGCCAGCAGTGAAGGGACAGGGGGTCTCATGAACACTGAAGCTTTCTTT. The encoded protein is CASSEGTGGLMNTEAFF. The chain is built from TRBV25-1 and TRBJ1-1; 11 bases match TRBD1. V dropped 2 bases and J dropped 0; count of bases not matched to a gene: 5. Germline assignment: CDR1 MGHDK and CDR2 SYGVNS. The CDR3 is 17 residues long.

This rearrangement joins TRBV27 to TRBJ1-5, with D perhaps TRBD1 (5 bases). V lost 3 bases to trimming and J lost 6 bases, with 12 bases between them. From germline, CDR1 is MNHEY and CDR2 SMNVEV (reference sequence). This CDR3 is built from 14 residues. The CDR3 nucleotides are TGTGCCAGCAGTTTCGGTTTTGGGGGTCAGCCCCAGCATTTT. Translating gives CASSFGFGGQPQHF.

The chain couples TRBV9 to TRBJ2-1; TRBD2 matches 12 bases. This CDR3 has 16 amino acids. Germline V CDR1 and CDR2: SGDLS, YYNGEE. The ends lost 5 bases at V and 9 bases at J; junction bases unmatched: 12. The CDR3 spells CASSSTSGGRGVEQFF. The CDR3 DNA sequence: TGTGCCAGCAGTTCGACTAGCGGGGGCCGAGGGGTTGAGCAGTTCTTC.

This sequence joins TRBV19 and TRBJ2-2; D is possibly TRBD1 (6 bases). The V gene lost 3 bases and the J gene lost 6 bases, with 11 bases spanning the gap. Germline V CDR1 and CDR2: LNHDA, SQIVND (reference sequence). The CDR3 runs 14 residues. The CDR3 protein is CASSINRVAGELFF. Written as DNA, the CDR3 is TGTGCCAGTAGTATCAACAGGGTCGCCGGGGAGCTGTTTTTT.

The chain has TRBV7-8 and TRBJ2-5, with D tentatively TRBD2 (7 bases). CDR3 length: 17 residues. V dropped 5 bases and J dropped 5 bases, with 24 bases sitting between them. Germline CDR1 and CDR2: SGHVS and FQNEAQ. CDR3 nucleotides: TGTGCCAGCAGCCCCAACCGCGGGGGCTCCTTTGGGGAGACCCAGTACTTC. Translation gives CASSPNRGGSFGETQYF.

This clone was counted a few times. V usage is TRBV19 and J usage is TRBJ2-7; TRBD1 matches at 7 bases. Trimming cost V 1 base and J 3 bases; bases outside gene matches: 6. This CDR3 is built from 15 residues. Germline V gene data show CDR1 as LNHDA and CDR2 as SQIVND (reference sequence). CDR3 protein: CASSIGQGTIYEQYF. DNA of the CDR3: TGTGCCAGTAGTATAGGACAGGGCACCATCTACGAGCAGTACTTC.

This clone was observed a handful of times. This chain links TRBV23-1 with TRBJ1-1; unclear D gene. TRBV23-1 carries the ORF label, with uncertain function. This CDR3 has 17 residues. Trimming took 0 bases from V and 0 from J, leaving 14 bases between them. The CDR3 reads CASSQSETEQMNTEAFF. The CDR3 DNA follows: TGCGCCAGCAGTCAATCGGAAACAGAGCAAATGAACACTGAAGCTTTCTTT.

The chain joins TRBV21-1 to TRBJ2-5; TRBD1 is the table's D call and was not checked against the DNA. TRBV21-1 is a pseudogene locus. The CDR3 is 16 residues long. The CDR3 region is CASSKELGQRRETQYF. The CDR3 bases are TGTGCCAGCAGCAAAGAATTGGGACAGAGGCGAGAGACCCAGTACTTC.

The rearrangement joins TRBV25-1 to TRBJ2-1; 8 nucleotides line up with TRBD2. This CDR3 region has 16 residues. Losses at the gene ends were 6 bases for V and 3 bases for J; bases not matched to a gene: 10. CDR1 and CDR2 (germline): MGHDK, SYGVNS. In DNA form, the CDR3 reads TGTGCCAGCAGGCATACCTCGGGGGGGCTCTACAATGAGCAGTTCTTC. It translates to CASRHTSGGLYNEQFF.

This clone was counted between two and nine times. The CDR3 bases are TGTGCCAGCAGTCCCGGACAGGGGCTCTATGGCTACACCTTC. Translated, it gives CASSPGQGLYGYTF. The chain uses TRBV6-2 or TRBV6-3 and TRBJ1-2, with 9 bases aligning to TRBD1. Unmatched junction bases numbered 5, after V lost 5 bases and J lost 4 bases. Germline V gene sequence: CDR1 MNHEY, CDR2 SVGEGT. This CDR3 comprises 14 residues.

The CDR3 loop is CASSVGEPNTGELFF. The CDR3 coding sequence is TGCGCCAGCAGTGTCGGAGAACCGAACACCGGGGAGCTGTTTTTT. V gene TRBV10-1 combines with J gene TRBJ2-2; D remains unclear. The V end was cut by 4 bases, the J end by 0 bases, with 9 bases between. CDR1 and CDR2 from the germline V gene are WNHNN and SYGVQD (reference sequence). CDR3 size: 15 residues.